This T cell receptor beta chain was recorded in a study of CD8 T cells in ankylosing spondylitis (dated by TCRdb to between 2016 and 2019). Regarding the complete study: The study profiled T cell receptor beta repertoires in healthy donors and ankylosing spondylitis patients to find disease-linked TCR variants. The whole study cohort included some 100 healthy donors and around 24 ankylosing spondylitis patients. Peripheral blood was sampled, and synovial fluid was also collected from ankylosing spondylitis patients. Results and caveats for the whole study, not just this receptor: According to the report, matched synovial fluid samples from ankylosing spondylitis patients were significantly enriched for the disease-linked clones. In peripheral blood, the disease-linked clones were found at relatively low frequencies and had a CD8+ phenotype. Some motif variants were previously reported in synovial fluid and blood of reactive arthritis patients, suggesting common disease-initiation mechanisms. A TCR beta motif of fewer than 10 highly homologous amino acid variants appeared characteristic of blood from ankylosing spondylitis patients.

Remarks on this clonotype: This receptor's antigen is unknown. The input lacks base qualities; no much larger clone sits a single base away.

Instrument used: Illumina HiSeq 2500. Quantitative 5'-RACE with molecular barcodes was the method used to prepare the TCR beta libraries. The study's processing was this. Disease-linked TCR variants were identified with a new computational method built on a probabilistic model of VDJ rearrangement. The raw public reads went through TCRdb reprocessing: fastp at Q25, MiXCR clone calling, in-frame beta chains kept. Records with the same CDR3 protein are collapsed into one entry carrying the most frequent genes and DNA. V and J calls and clone size were set by TCRdb, not the authors. Across this sample there are some 270,000 distinct CDR3 sequences, with roughly 32% seen only once. Around 4.5% of the sample is taken by the ten largest. V is shortened by 2 bases, J by 4 bases, and the region joining them spans 9 bases. Taken from cysteine to phenylalanine, the CDR3 has 14 residues. Only CDR3 DNA remains: 42 bases, in frame from the first base.

Sequenced input: blood, either unsorted or a sorted T cell fraction (not recorded which). Recombination connected TRBV12-3 or TRBV12-4 to TRBJ1-5; there is no confident call for the D gene. The clonotype comes from a male donor with ankylosing spondylitis or in good health (not recorded which). The CDR3 has the sequence CASSLLGRNQPQHF. The bases read TGTGCCAGCAGTTTACTGGGGAGGAATCAGCCCCAGCATTTT.